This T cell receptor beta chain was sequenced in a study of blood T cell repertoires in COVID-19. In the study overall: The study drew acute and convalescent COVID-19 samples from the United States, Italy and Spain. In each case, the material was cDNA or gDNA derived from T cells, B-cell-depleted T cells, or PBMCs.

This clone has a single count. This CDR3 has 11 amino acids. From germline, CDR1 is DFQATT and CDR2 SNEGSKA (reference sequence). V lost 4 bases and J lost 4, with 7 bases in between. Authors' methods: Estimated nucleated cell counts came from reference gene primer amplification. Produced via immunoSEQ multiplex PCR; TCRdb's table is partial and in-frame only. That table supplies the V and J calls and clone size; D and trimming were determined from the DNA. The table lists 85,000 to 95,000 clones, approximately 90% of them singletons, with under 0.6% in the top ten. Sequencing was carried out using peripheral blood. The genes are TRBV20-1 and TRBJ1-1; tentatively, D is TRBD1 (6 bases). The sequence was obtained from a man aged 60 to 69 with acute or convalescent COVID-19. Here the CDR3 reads CSATRGTEAFF. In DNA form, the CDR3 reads TGCAGTGCTACCAGGGGCACTGAAGCTTTCTTT.